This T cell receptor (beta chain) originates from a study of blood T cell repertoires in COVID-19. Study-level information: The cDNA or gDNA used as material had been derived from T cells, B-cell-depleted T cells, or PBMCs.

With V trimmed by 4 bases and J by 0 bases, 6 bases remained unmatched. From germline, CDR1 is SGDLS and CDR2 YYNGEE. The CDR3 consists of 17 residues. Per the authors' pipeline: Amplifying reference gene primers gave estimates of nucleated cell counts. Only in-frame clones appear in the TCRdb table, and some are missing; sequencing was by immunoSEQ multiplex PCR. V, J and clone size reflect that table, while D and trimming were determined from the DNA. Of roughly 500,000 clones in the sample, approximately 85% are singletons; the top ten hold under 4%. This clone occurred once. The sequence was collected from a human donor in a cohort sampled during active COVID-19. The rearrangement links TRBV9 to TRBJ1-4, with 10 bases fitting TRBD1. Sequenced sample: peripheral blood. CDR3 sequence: CASSPGQGRSTNEKLFF. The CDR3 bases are TGTGCCAGCAGCCCGGGACAGGGGCGTTCAACTAATGAAAAACTGTTTTTT.